Each of the 20 T cell receptor beta chains below was sequenced from the same sample in a study of shared clonotypes between healthy human individuals. CD45RO negativity and positive selection for CCR7 defined naive CD8 cells, a population that excluded terminally differentiated effector memory CD45RA+ cells. The repertoire was sequenced with immunoSEQ multiplex PCR; TCRdb's copy has only in-frame clones and lacks some. The data contain about 1,900,000 clones, 85% to 95% of them seen just once; the ten biggest clones take up approximately 1.2%. The sample taken for sequencing was naive CD8+ T cells sorted from blood. The receptors derive from a man aged 18 to 30 in good health.

The rearrangement uses TRBV27 and TRBJ1-1, with D hard to call. The ends were cut back, 4 bases at V and 3 bases at J, with 15 bases in the middle. The CDR3 sequence is 15 residues long. Germline V gives CDR1 MNHEY, CDR2 SMNVEV (reference sequence). This chain's CDR3 is CASSSDSGGHTEAFF. In DNA, the CDR3 is TGTGCCAGCAGTTCCGACTCCGGAGGGCACACTGAAGCTTTCTTT.

Regarding this clone: Distinct nucleotide sequences in the sample also encode this CDR3. The genes are TRBV2 and TRBJ2-1, with D hard to call. Trimming pared 1 base from V and 4 bases from J, leaving 5 bases between. Per the germline V gene, CDR1 is SNHLY and CDR2 is FYNNEI. This CDR3 comprises 13 residues. Written as DNA, the CDR3 is TGTGCCAGCAGTGAAGTCTCGTACAATGAGCAGTTCTTC. Its translation is CASSEVSYNEQFF.

The J gene is TRBJ1-5, the V gene TRBV5-8, with D possibly matching TRBD1 (5 bases). CDR3 length: 11 residues. Between the trimmed V and J ends, which lost 4 bases and 14 bases, there was a span of 13 bases. CDR1 SGHTS and CDR2 YDEGEE come from the germline V gene. The CDR3: CASSPGPLEHF. The CDR3 region has the DNA TGTGCCAGCAGCCCGGGACCCCTAGAGCATTTT.

The chain carries TRBV29-1 and TRBJ2-3, with D perhaps given as TRBD1 or TRBD2 (5 bases each). Trimming removed 0 bases from V and 12 bases from J, with 19 bases in between. Germline loops: CDR1 SQVTM, CDR2 ANQGSEA. The CDR3 is made up of 14 amino acids. DNA for the CDR3: TGCAGCGTTGAAGATTGGGGGATAGCACCAGCCCAGTATTTT. Translation gives CSVEDWGIAPAQYF.

This chain connects TRBV4-1 to TRBJ2-7; no reliable D call. The CDR3 totals 13 residues. Germline CDR1 MGHRA, CDR2 YSYEKL. Trimming stripped 4 bases from V and 0 bases from J, with 7 bases between. The CDR3 loop is CASSLTNSYEQYF. CDR3 DNA sequence: TGCGCCAGCAGCCTGACCAACTCCTACGAGCAGTACTTC.

The gene calls are TRBV4-1 and TRBJ2-5; TRBD1 matches 7 bases. V trimming: 1 base; J trimming: 4 bases; junction bases outside the gene matches: 3. The CDR3 consists of 14 residues. Germline assignment: CDR1 MGHRA and CDR2 YSYEKL. The CDR3 DNA reads TGCGCCAGCAGCCAAGTGGCAGGGGGAGAGACCCAGTACTTC. This encodes CASSQVAGGETQYF.

The CDR3 reads CASSASQGVNEKLFF. Here the CDR3 DNA reads TGTGCCAGCAGTGCCAGCCAGGGTGTGAATGAAAAACTGTTTTTT. This sequence joins TRBV6-1 and TRBJ1-4; TRBD1 is a possible D gene (5 bases). Per the germline V gene, CDR1 is MNHNS and CDR2 is SASEGT. V lost 4 bases and J 5 bases, leaving 14 bases between the germline ends. There are 15 residues in the CDR3.

V and J are TRBV5-4 and TRBJ2-7, with 10 bases matching TRBD2. V dropped 0 bases and J dropped 0; count of bases not matched to a gene: 6. There are 17 residues in the CDR3. The germline gives CDR1 SGHNT, CDR2 YYREEE (reference sequence). DNA for the CDR3: TGTGCCAGCAGCTTGGTAGGGCTAGCGGGGGCCTCCTACGAGCAGTACTTC. Translating it yields CASSLVGLAGASYEQYF.

This clone has just a few counts. Other DNA sequences in this sample translate to the same CDR3. The chain couples TRBV19 to TRBJ1-1; D uncertain. CDR3 size: 11 residues. With 1 base removed from V and 4 bases from J, the gap between germline ends came to 1 base. The V gene's germline CDR1 is LNHDA and CDR2 SQIVND (reference sequence). In DNA, the CDR3 is TGTGCCAGTAGTATAGGCACTGAAGCTTTCTTT. Translation gives CASSIGTEAFF. Full variable domain (outside the CDR3, taken from reference TRBV19 and TRBJ1-1): DGGITQSPKYLFRKEGQNVTLSCEQNLNHDAMYWYRQDPGQGLRLIYYSQIVNDFQKGDIAEGYSVSREKKESFPLTVTSAQKNPTAFYLCASSIGTEAFFGQGTRLTVV.

The table lists this clone with a count of one. The rearrangement uses TRBV6-5 and TRBJ2-7; 10 positions match TRBD1. The CDR3 totals 13 residues. V was clipped by 7 bases and J by 6 bases; unmatched bases: 6. The germline CDR1 and CDR2 sequences are MNHEY and SVGAGI. CDR3 nucleotide sequence: TGTGCCAGCACCTCGACAGGGGGCGGCGAGCAGTACTTC. This encodes CASTSTGGGEQYF.

This clone was seen a single time. The V call is TRBV30, the J call TRBJ2-5; 11 bases are shared with TRBD2. The trim removed 5 bases at V and 0 bases at J, leaving 14 bases unmatched. This CDR3 spans 18 amino acids. Germline-derived CDR1 and CDR2 are GTSNPN and SVGIG (reference sequence). The CDR3 DNA is TGTGCCTGGCAACCCAGGGAGGGGGGACTAGCGGACCAAGAGACCCAGTACTTC. Encoded protein: CAWQPREGGLADQETQYF. Together with reference TRBV30 and TRBJ2-5, the CDR3 gives the full variable domain: SQTIHQWPATLVQPVGSPLSLECTVEGTSNPNLYWYRQAAGRGLQLLFYSVGIGQISSEVPQNLSASRPQDRQFILSSKKLLLSDSGFYLCAWQPREGGLADQETQYFGPGTRLLVL.

V and J are TRBV28 and TRBJ2-7, with 9 bases identical to TRBD1. Trimming took 4 bases from V and 4 from J; bases not matched to a gene: 11. Germline CDR1 reads MDHEN; CDR2 reads SYDVKM. This CDR3 has 16 amino acids. The DNA for the CDR3 is TGTGCCAGCAGTTCCCCCCGGACAGGGGAAGTGTACGAGCAGTACTTC. Amino acids: CASSSPRTGEVYEQYF.

This chain's CDR3 is CASSEYNQPQHF. The CDR3 coding sequence is TGTGCCAGCAGCGAATACAATCAGCCCCAGCATTTT. This rearrangement joins TRBV7-8 to TRBJ1-5; D call uncertain. V lost 5 bases and J lost 3, with 5 bases in between. CDR1 SGHVS and CDR2 FQNEAQ come from the germline V gene. The CDR3 runs 12 residues.

The chain is built from TRBV19 and TRBJ2-1; D gene uncertain. Per germline, CDR1 LNHDA and CDR2 SQIVND (reference sequence). Trimming stripped 3 bases from V and 3 bases from J, with 21 bases between. This CDR3 comprises 18 residues. CDR3 sequence (DNA): TGTGCCAGTAGTATTGGTATGGTCAGCCTCTACGTCTACAATGAGCAGTTCTTC. Its protein product is CASSIGMVSLYVYNEQFF.

The chain has TRBV6-5 and TRBJ1-1, with D perhaps matching TRBD1 (5 bases). Germline CDR1 is MNHEY and CDR2 is SVGAGI. The CDR3 is made up of 14 amino acids. V was pared by 2 bases and J by 7 bases, with 14 bases between. The CDR3 DNA reads as TGTGCCAGCAGTTACATGGAGGGGCTGGGTGAAGCTTTCTTT. Translating it yields CASSYMEGLGEAFF.

The V gene is TRBV6-6, the J gene TRBJ2-7, with a possible D match to TRBD1 (5 bases). The germline V gene encodes CDR1 MNHNY and CDR2 SVGAGI (reference sequence). The germline V and J ends were trimmed by 5 bases and 2 bases, with 19 bases remaining between them. The CDR3 extends over 16 amino acids. CDR3 sequence (DNA): TGTGCCAGCAGTCCGGTGGTAGGGCAGGGCCCCTACGAGCAGTACTTC. Translated, it gives CASSPVVGQGPYEQYF.

The chain links TRBV7-8 to TRBJ2-5, with D perhaps matching TRBD2 (7 bases). With 5 bases removed from V and 6 bases from J, the gap between germline ends came to 28 bases. Germline CDR1 reads SGHVS; CDR2 reads FQNEAQ. The CDR3 loop spans 18 amino acids. The CDR3 is CASSRDNRGAVRFQTQYF. In DNA form, the CDR3 reads TGTGCCAGCAGCCGAGACAATCGGGGGGCCGTAAGGTTTCAGACCCAGTACTTC.

The rearrangement uses TRBV4-1 and TRBJ2-2; maybe TRBD1 (5 bases). Trimming pared 1 base from V and 6 bases from J, leaving 15 bases between. The CDR3 has 16 residues. CDR1 MGHRA and CDR2 YSYEKL come from the germline V gene. CDR3 region: CASSQVGADFAGELFF. CDR3 in DNA: TGCGCCAGCAGCCAAGTTGGGGCGGATTTCGCCGGGGAGCTGTTTTTT.

Concerning this clone: Other nucleotide sequences in the sample specify the same CDR3. The V call is TRBV27, the J call TRBJ1-1, with D possibly being TRBD1 (5 bases). Trimming removed 2 bases from V and 1 base from J, with 8 bases in between. Germline CDR1 is MNHEY and CDR2 is SMNVEV (reference sequence). The CDR3 loop spans 14 amino acids. CDR3 sequence reads: CASSLGTANTEAFF. CDR3 nucleotide sequence: TGTGCCAGCAGTTTAGGGACCGCGAACACTGAAGCTTTCTTT.

CDR3 DNA sequence: TGTGCCAGCAGAACCCCCCTGAGCGGGAGCCTTCACGCAGATACGCAGTATTTT. Translating it yields CASRTPLSGSLHADTQYF. The chain recombines TRBV11-2 with TRBJ2-3, with TRBD2 matching over 8 bases. Trimming cost V 6 bases and J 4 bases; bases outside gene matches: 18. The CDR3 is made up of 18 amino acids. Germline V gene data show CDR1 as SGHAT and CDR2 as FQNNGV.